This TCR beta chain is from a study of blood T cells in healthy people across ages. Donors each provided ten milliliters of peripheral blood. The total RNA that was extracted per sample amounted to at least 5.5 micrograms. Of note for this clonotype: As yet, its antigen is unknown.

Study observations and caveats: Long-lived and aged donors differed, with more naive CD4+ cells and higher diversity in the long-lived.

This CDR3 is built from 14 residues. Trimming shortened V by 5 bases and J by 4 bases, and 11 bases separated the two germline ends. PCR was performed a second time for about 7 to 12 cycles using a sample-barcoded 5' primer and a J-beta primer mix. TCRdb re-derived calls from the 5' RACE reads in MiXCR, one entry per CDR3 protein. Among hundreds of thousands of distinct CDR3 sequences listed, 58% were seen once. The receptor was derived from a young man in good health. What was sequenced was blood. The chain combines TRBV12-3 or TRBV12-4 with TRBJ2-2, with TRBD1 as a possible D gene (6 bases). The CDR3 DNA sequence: TGTGCCAGCAGTAGCCGGGACACCACCGGGGAGCTGTTTTTT. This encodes CASSSRDTTGELFF.